A single sample is the source of the 24 T cell receptor beta chains below, sequenced in a study of hypomethylating agent response in myelodysplastic syndrome. Measured with immunoSEQ multiplex PCR; TCRdb has only the in-frame clones, and not every one. Here the sample spans approximately 4,500 clones, 82% being singletons. The sample was bone marrow, taken before or after starting hypomethylating agent treatment for myelodysplastic syndrome (not recorded which). The source of these receptors is a human donor with myelodysplastic syndrome.

The rearrangement uses TRBV7-2 and TRBJ1-4, with a weak D call TRBD1 (5 bases). V was pared by 3 bases and J by 8 bases, with 16 bases between. From germline, CDR1 is SGHTA and CDR2 FQGNSA. CDR3 length: 15 residues. CDR3 residues: CASSFNSQGGEKLFF. As DNA, the CDR3 is TGTGCCAGCAGCTTTAACTCTCAGGGCGGGGAAAAACTGTTTTTT.

This chain joins TRBV29-1 and TRBJ2-1; 15 nucleotides match TRBD2. The CDR3 extends over 14 amino acids. Germline V gene lookup returns CDR1 SQVTM and CDR2 ANQGSEA. Unmatched junction bases numbered 3, after V lost 4 bases and J lost 8 bases. CDR3 sequence reads: CSVGGLAGGYEQFF. The DNA for the CDR3 is TGCAGCGTTGGGGGACTAGCGGGAGGCTATGAGCAGTTCTTC.

Here the CDR3 DNA reads TGTGCCAGCAGCGATCGGACTAGCGGGCTCAATGAGCAGTTCTTC. Its translation: CASSDRTSGLNEQFF. The V and J genes are TRBV4-2 and TRBJ2-1, with TRBD2 identical over 11 bases. Unmatched junction bases numbered 6, after V lost 5 bases and J lost 6 bases. Germline V lookup: CDR1 LGHNA, CDR2 YNFKEQ. CDR3 length: 15 amino acids.

V usage is TRBV7-4 and J usage is TRBJ1-4, with a weak D call TRBD1 (6 bases). The CDR3 spans 15 residues. The germline V gene has CDR1 SGHVT and CDR2 SQSDAQ. Trimming removed 2 bases from V and 8 bases from J, with 15 bases in between. CDR3 in DNA: TGTGCCAGCAGCTTAAGGCCAGGGAGGGGGGAAAAACTGTTTTTT. This codes for CASSLRPGRGEKLFF.

This sequence joins TRBV4-1 and TRBJ2-7; D might be TRBD1 or TRBD2, each matching 5 bases. The CDR3 has 15 residues. The germline V gene has CDR1 MGHRA and CDR2 YSYEKL. V lost 1 base and J lost 6, with 16 bases in between. CDR3 sequence (DNA): TGCGCCAGCAGCCAAGTAGCCGGGGCCGGGGCCGAGCAGTACTTC. It encodes CASSQVAGAGAEQYF.

The CDR3 sequence is CASSWTSGSRYEQYF. CDR3 sequence (DNA): TGTGCCAGCAGCTGGACTAGCGGGAGTAGGTACGAGCAGTACTTC. This rearrangement joins TRBV7-2 to TRBJ2-7, with 13 bases aligning to TRBD2. Germline-derived CDR1 and CDR2 are SGHTA and FQGNSA. The V segment lost 4 bases and the J segment 4 bases; nucleotides outside the gene matches: 4. This CDR3 spans 15 amino acids.

The chain employs TRBV7-9 and TRBJ2-5, with D hard to call. The J call may not be correct, given that the DNA end is closer to TRBJ2-7. Per the germline V gene, CDR1 is SEHNR and CDR2 is FQNEAQ (reference sequence). The CDR3 totals 11 residues. Written as DNA, the CDR3 is TGTGCCAGCAGCCGGGCGGACGAGCAGTACTTC. It encodes CASSRADEQYF.

The rearrangement joins TRBV7-3 to TRBJ2-7; 10 bases agree with TRBD1. This CDR3 region has 15 residues. The germline V gene encodes CDR1 SGHTA and CDR2 FQGTGA. The V gene end was trimmed by 4 bases and the J gene end by 4 bases; junction bases not matched to a gene: 7. The CDR3, as DNA: TGTGCCAGCAGCTCTACCGGGACAGGGGTTTACGAGCAGTACTTC. It codes for CASSSTGTGVYEQYF.

The sample holds one count of this clone. The chain links TRBV6-5 to TRBJ1-1; D remains unclear. Trimming cost V 3 bases and J 4 bases, with 15 bases left between them. Germline CDR1 reads MNHEY; CDR2 reads SVGAGI. The length of the CDR3 is 15 residues. The chain's CDR3 is CASSYSRLGTTEAFF. CDR3 coding DNA: TGTGCCAGCAGTTATTCGCGGCTGGGAACCACTGAAGCTTTCTTT.

The V gene is TRBV7-2, the J gene TRBJ2-5; D ambiguous. There are 14 residues in the CDR3. V lost 8 bases, J lost 4 bases, and 17 bases lay in between. CDR1 is SGHTA, CDR2 FQGNSA, per germline. The CDR3 DNA reads TGTGCCAGCCAGCTCCCTGGGCCGATAGAGACCCAGTACTTC. It encodes CASQLPGPIETQYF.

V is TRBV7-2 and J is TRBJ1-6; D not resolved. Between the trimmed V and J ends, which lost 1 base and 8 bases, there was a span of 9 bases. The CDR3 has 14 residues. Germline V gives CDR1 SGHTA, CDR2 FQGNSA. As DNA, the CDR3 is TGTGCCAGCAGCTTAGTTGGTCGGGATTCACCCCTCCACTTT. Protein sequence: CASSLVGRDSPLHF.

The V call is TRBV11-1, the J call TRBJ2-2; D is undetermined. The CDR3 consists of 13 residues. The germline CDR1 and CDR2 sequences are SGHAT and FQDESV (reference sequence). V was pared by 5 bases and J by 6 bases, with 10 bases between. CDR3 protein: CASSPLQAGELFF. CDR3 DNA sequence: TGTGCCAGCAGCCCCCTTCAGGCCGGGGAGCTGTTTTTT.

This clone was recorded once. The V gene is TRBV7-9, the J gene TRBJ1-1; D is perhaps TRBD1 (6 bases). The germline CDR1 and CDR2 sequences are SEHNR and FQNEAQ (reference sequence). The germline V and J ends were trimmed by 0 bases and 2 bases, with 16 bases remaining between them. CDR3 size: 17 residues. The CDR3 nucleotides read TGTGCCAGCAGCTTAGCCCTCGGGGGGGCGAGCAACACTGAAGCTTTCTTT. This translates into CASSLALGGASNTEAFF.

The rearrangement links TRBV29-1 to TRBJ1-1; 7 bases are shared with TRBD1. Germline-derived CDR1 and CDR2 are SQVTM and ANQGSEA. This CDR3 region has 14 residues. Losses at the gene ends were 1 base for V and 5 bases for J; bases not matched to a gene: 7. The CDR3 reads CSVEGRQGYTEAFF. The CDR3 DNA is TGCAGCGTTGAAGGGAGACAGGGTTATACTGAAGCTTTCTTT.

The J gene is TRBJ1-2, the V gene TRBV5-6, with a tentative D call TRBD1 (5 bases). Germline V gives CDR1 SGHDT, CDR2 YYEEEE. This CDR3 region has 15 residues. V was clipped by 2 bases and J by 1 base, with 12 bases between them. The CDR3 reads CASSFRQNVNYGYTF. The CDR3 region has the DNA TGTGCCAGCAGCTTCAGACAGAACGTTAACTATGGCTACACCTTC.

The rearrangement uses TRBV27 and TRBJ1-4; D is possibly TRBD1 (5 bases). The V end lost 5 bases, the J end lost 3 bases, and 10 bases lay between the germline ends. Per the germline V gene, CDR1 is MNHEY and CDR2 is SMNVEV (reference sequence). CDR3 length: 14 amino acids. The CDR3 sequence is CASSLQVSNEKLFF. The CDR3 nucleotides read TGTGCCAGCAGTCTACAGGTTTCTAATGAAAAACTGTTTTTT. Filled out from reference TRBV27 and TRBJ1-4, the complete variable domain reads EAQVTQNPRYLITVTGKKLTVTCSQNMNHEYMSWYRQDPGLGLRQIYYSMNVEVTDKGDVPEGYKVSRKEKRNFPLILESPSPNQTSLYFCASSLQVSNEKLFFGSGTQLSVL.

This chain joins TRBV6-5 and TRBJ2-5, with 8 bases matching TRBD1. Germline trimming cut 4 bases from V and 5 bases from J; bases unmatched to any gene: 12. The CDR3 is 16 residues long. Per the germline V gene, CDR1 is MNHEY and CDR2 is SVGAGI. The CDR3 bases are TGTGCCAGCAGTTCGACTTCCCGGACAGGGAGGGAGACCCAGTACTTC. This translates into CASSSTSRTGRETQYF.

The chain recombines TRBV29-1 with TRBJ2-3; possible D gene TRBD2, 6 bases. The germline gives CDR1 SQVTM, CDR2 ANQGSEA. With 6 bases removed from V and 6 bases from J, the gap between germline ends came to 16 bases. This CDR3 spans 13 amino acids. CDR3 residues: CSVQKGTGDTQYF. As DNA, the CDR3 is TGCAGCGTCCAAAAGGGGACTGGGGATACGCAGTATTTT.

The CDR3 is CASSWGLTGLLSYEQYF. CDR3 in DNA: TGTGCCAGCAGTTGGGGCCTTACCGGGTTACTCTCCTACGAGCAGTACTTC. The rearrangement uses TRBV28 and TRBJ2-7, with a possible D match to TRBD1 (5 bases). Between the trimmed V and J ends, which lost 4 bases and 0 bases, there was a span of 19 bases. From germline, CDR1 is MDHEN and CDR2 SYDVKM. This CDR3 is 17 amino acids long.

V and J are TRBV19 and TRBJ1-1, with no clear D. V lost 3 bases and J lost 6, with 20 bases in between. The CDR3 totals 16 residues. Per the germline V gene, CDR1 is LNHDA and CDR2 is SQIVND (reference sequence). CDR3 residues: CASSIYGSTPSPEAFF. The CDR3 coding sequence is TGTGCCAGTAGTATTTACGGGAGCACCCCTTCTCCTGAAGCTTTCTTT.

This clone was seen a single time. V and J are TRBV29-1 and TRBJ1-2, with 9 bases aligning to TRBD1. CDR1 is SQVTM, CDR2 ANQGSEA, per germline. Trimming cost V 6 bases and J 2 bases; bases outside gene matches: 4. The CDR3 is 13 residues long. CDR3 in DNA: TGCAGCGTGTGGGACAGGGCCAACTATGGCTACACCTTC. This sequence encodes CSVWDRANYGYTF.

This chain links TRBV4-1 with TRBJ2-5, with TRBD2 as a possible D gene (5 bases). Germline-derived CDR1 and CDR2 are MGHRA and YSYEKL. V gave up 0 bases and J gave up 4 bases, with 12 bases separating them. The CDR3 is 15 amino acids. The CDR3: CASSQDRLAGETQYF. The CDR3 DNA follows: TGCGCCAGCAGCCAAGATCGGCTAGCTGGAGAGACCCAGTACTTC.

The V and J genes are TRBV9 and TRBJ1-2; maybe TRBD1 (6 bases). Trimming left V 0 bases short and J 8 bases short, with 14 bases between. In germline, CDR1 is SGDLS, CDR2 YYNGEE. This CDR3 spans 14 amino acids. CDR3 loop: CASSVEAGAGGYTF. The CDR3 DNA reads TGTGCCAGCAGCGTAGAAGCGGGGGCGGGGGGCTACACCTTC. The full variable domain, with the rest looked up from reference TRBV9 and TRBJ1-2, is DSGVTQTPKHLITATGQRVTLRCSPRSGDLSVYWYQQSLDQGLQFLIQYYNGEERAKGNILERFSAQQFPDLHSELNLSSLELGDSALYFCASSVEAGAGGYTFGSGTRLTVV.

The CDR3 here is CSVSQLPDRGIMNTEAFF. DNA of the CDR3: TGCAGCGTTTCTCAACTTCCCGACAGGGGCATTATGAACACTGAAGCTTTCTTT. The rearrangement uses TRBV29-1 and TRBJ1-1, with 8 bases lining up with TRBD1. Germline V gives CDR1 SQVTM, CDR2 ANQGSEA. The CDR3 is 18 amino acids. Trimming removed 5 bases from V and 0 bases from J; junction bases left unmatched: 17. Variable domain in full (rest from reference TRBV29-1 and TRBJ1-1): SAVISQKPSRDICQRGTSLTIQCQVDSQVTMMFWYRQQPGQSLTLIATANQGSEATYESGFVIDKFPISRPNLTFSTLTVSNMSPEDSSIYLCSVSQLPDRGIMNTEAFFGQGTRLTVV.